Below are 20 T cell receptor beta chains sequenced from a single sample in a study of blood T cell repertoires in COVID-19. Sequenced by immunoSEQ multiplex PCR; TCRdb stores in-frame clones only, minus some. This sample has about 190,000 clones, with around 80% found just once. The sequenced sample was PBMCs or T cells enriched from blood (not recorded which). The receptors stem from a woman aged 45-65 years with acute COVID-19.

V usage is TRBV13 and J usage is TRBJ1-1, with D maybe TRBD1 (6 bases). V gave up 10 bases and J gave up 0 bases, with 21 bases separating them. The CDR3 totals 16 residues. The germline CDR1 and CDR2 sequences are PRHDT and FYEKMQ (reference sequence). CDR3 protein: CATLSGGGRVNTEAFF. In DNA form, the CDR3 reads TGTGCCACCCTCTCAGGTGGGGGCCGAGTGAACACTGAAGCTTTCTTT.

The chain links TRBV5-7 to TRBJ2-7, with 7 nucleotides matching TRBD1. TRBV5-7 is known as an ORF, though its function is uncertain. The trim removed 3 bases at V and 2 bases at J, leaving 8 bases unmatched. The CDR3 runs to 15 residues. The CDR3 sequence is CASSSTRDSPYEQYV. CDR3 sequence (DNA): TGTGCCAGCAGCTCGACCCGGGACAGCCCCTACGAGCAGTACGTC.

V is TRBV5-4 and J is TRBJ2-1; TRBD2 matches 7 bases. CDR3 size: 15 residues. The germline V gene encodes CDR1 SGHNT and CDR2 YYREEE (reference sequence). With V trimmed by 7 bases and J by 5 bases, 12 bases remained unmatched. In nucleotides, the CDR3 is TGTGCCAGCCCCCGTCGGGAGCGGGGCAACAATGAGCAGTTCTTC. It encodes CASPRRERGNNEQFF. The full variable domain, with the rest looked up from reference TRBV5-4 and TRBJ2-1, is ETGVTQSPTHLIKTRGQQVTLRCSSQSGHNTVSWYQQALGQGPQFIFQYYREEENGRGNFPPRFSGLQFPNYSSELNVNALELDDSALYLCASPRRERGNNEQFFGPGTRLTVL.

This chain joins TRBV7-6 and TRBJ1-2, with a weak D call TRBD1 (5 bases). CDR1 and CDR2 from the germline V gene are SGHVS and FNYEAQ. The CDR3 is 14 residues long. V was shortened by 11 bases and J by 4 bases, with 20 bases between the two germline ends. The CDR3 DNA sequence: TGTGCCCATCCGGGCAGGGCCGTTGGCTATGGCTACACCTTC. It translates to CAHPGRAVGYGYTF.

At least ten counts were recorded for this clone. V usage is TRBV18 and J usage is TRBJ2-3; the D gene is possibly TRBD1 (6 bases). The V end lost 6 bases, the J end lost 4 bases, and 17 bases lay between the germline ends. Germline-derived CDR1 and CDR2 are KGHSH and LQKENI. CDR3 length: 15 residues. CDR3 sequence: CASSYRDGAPDTQYF. In DNA form, the CDR3 reads TGTGCCAGCTCTTACAGGGACGGGGCGCCAGATACGCAGTATTTT.

A single count supports this clone. The J gene is TRBJ1-1, the V gene TRBV4-1, with a possible D match to TRBD1 (5 bases). V lost 5 bases and J 0 bases, leaving 13 bases between the germline ends. Per the germline V gene, CDR1 is MGHRA and CDR2 is YSYEKL. The CDR3 covers 15 residues. The CDR3: CASSWRDGMNTEAFF. For the CDR3, the DNA is TGCGCCAGCAGCTGGCGGGACGGAATGAACACTGAAGCTTTCTTT.

The chain uses TRBV7-2 and TRBJ2-1, with 9 positions matching TRBD1. The germline V gene has CDR1 SGHTA and CDR2 FQGNSA. Trimming removed 5 bases from V and 6 bases from J; junction bases left unmatched: 8. The CDR3 spans 15 residues. The CDR3 here is CASSLQGAKTNEQFF. CDR3 sequence (DNA): TGTGCCAGCAGCCTACAGGGGGCGAAGACCAATGAGCAGTTCTTC.

A single count supports this clone. This chain joins TRBV6-5 and TRBJ1-2; D may be TRBD1 (6 bases). The germline CDR1 and CDR2 sequences are MNHEY and SVGAGI. Between the trimmed V and J ends, which lost 6 bases and 1 base, there was a span of 12 bases. CDR3 length equals 14 residues. The CDR3 DNA sequence: TGTGCCAGCAGGCAATACAGGGATAACTATGGCTACACCTTC. Translating it yields CASRQYRDNYGYTF.

Details on this clone: Within the sample, other DNA sequences also encode this same CDR3. The CDR3 DNA follows: TGTGCCAGCAGCTTAGAGCGTAGAGAGACCCAGTACTTC. It codes for CASSLERRETQYF. The chain couples TRBV7-2 to TRBJ2-5; D call uncertain. Germline assignment: CDR1 SGHTA and CDR2 FQGNSA. CDR3 length: 13 residues. V shed 1 base and J shed 4 bases, with 7 bases lying between them.

The V gene is TRBV6-5, the J gene TRBJ1-4; 8 positions match TRBD1. Losses at the gene ends were 6 bases for V and 8 bases for J; bases not matched to a gene: 8. The CDR3 sequence is 14 residues long. CDR1 MNHEY and CDR2 SVGAGI come from the germline V gene. CDR3 bases: TGTGCCAGCAGAAGGACAGGGCTTGGAGAAAAACTGTTTTTT. It yields the protein CASRRTGLGEKLFF.

The rearrangement joins TRBV4-3 to TRBJ1-4; TRBD1 matches 8 bases. V trimming: 0 bases; J trimming: 4 bases; junction bases outside the gene matches: 4. This CDR3 region has 16 residues. Per the germline V gene, CDR1 is LGHNA and CDR2 is YSLEER. In nucleotides, the CDR3 is TGCGCCAGCAGCCAAGATCTTGACAGGGGTAATGAAAAACTGTTTTTT. It is translated as CASSQDLDRGNEKLFF.

The genes are TRBV28 and TRBJ1-1, with TRBD1 as a possible D gene (5 bases). The length of the CDR3 is 11 residues. Trimming removed 1 base from V and 11 bases from J, with 8 bases in between. Looked up from germline, CDR1 is MDHEN and CDR2 is SYDVKM. The CDR3 nucleotides are TGTGCCAGCAGTTTATCCCACAGGGCTTTCTTT. This sequence encodes CASSLSHRAFF.

This clone appeared a few times. V is TRBV7-2 and J is TRBJ1-1, with TRBD1 matching over 9 bases. CDR3 length equals 16 residues. Germline CDR1 is SGHTA and CDR2 is FQGNSA. The trim removed 5 bases at V and 4 bases at J, leaving 11 bases unmatched. The CDR3 DNA reads TGTGCCAGCAGCCCCACGGGGCCGGGACAGGGCACTGAAGCTTTCTTT. Protein sequence: CASSPTGPGQGTEAFF.

The V and J genes are TRBV6-4 and TRBJ1-5, with 9 bases that match TRBD1. Trimming removed 3 bases from V and 4 bases from J; junction bases left unmatched: 1. Germline loops: CDR1 MRHNA, CDR2 SNTAGT. This CDR3 region has 14 residues. CDR3 loop: CASSETGGNQPQHF. DNA for the CDR3: TGTGCCAGCAGTGAGACAGGGGGTAATCAGCCCCAGCATTTT.

This clone was detected only a few times. The V and J genes are TRBV9 and TRBJ1-2; 7 bases line up with TRBD1. The CDR3 consists of 15 residues. The V gene end was trimmed by 0 bases and the J gene end by 4 bases; junction bases not matched to a gene: 6. Germline V CDR1 and CDR2: SGDLS, YYNGEE. The CDR3 sequence: CASSVAEGAGYGYTF. CDR3 nucleotides: TGTGCCAGCAGCGTAGCTGAGGGGGCGGGCTATGGCTACACCTTC.

This chain connects TRBV19 to TRBJ2-2; TRBD1 might be the D (6 bases). Per the germline V gene, CDR1 is LNHDA and CDR2 is SQIVND (reference sequence). This CDR3 comprises 13 residues. V dropped 7 bases and J dropped 3 bases, with 9 bases sitting between them. CDR3 nucleotides: TGTGCCAGTAACAGGGAATACACCGGGGAGCTGTTTTTT. Residues: CASNREYTGELFF.

V is TRBV29-1 and J is TRBJ1-2; 7 positions agree with TRBD1. The ends lost 3 bases at V and 5 bases at J; junction bases unmatched: 0. CDR1 and CDR2 from the germline V gene are SQVTM and ANQGSEA. The CDR3 extends over 11 amino acids. The CDR3 nucleotides read TGCAGCGTTGACAGGGGGTATGGCTACACCTTC. This gives the protein CSVDRGYGYTF. Variable domain in full (rest from reference TRBV29-1 and TRBJ1-2): SAVISQKPSRDICQRGTSLTIQCQVDSQVTMMFWYRQQPGQSLTLIATANQGSEATYESGFVIDKFPISRPNLTFSTLTVSNMSPEDSSIYLCSVDRGYGYTFGSGTRLTVV.

This sequence joins TRBV11-2 and TRBJ2-3; 12 bases are a match to TRBD2. The V and J ends lost 5 bases and 3 bases, in that order; junction bases with no gene match: 12. The CDR3 totals 18 residues. The germline gives CDR1 SGHAT, CDR2 FQNNGV. As DNA, the CDR3 is TGTGCCAGCAGCGGACGGGCACTAGCGGGGGGCCGAACAGATACGCAGTATTTT. Translated, it gives CASSGRALAGGRTDTQYF.

The V and J genes are TRBV7-3 and TRBJ2-3; 10 bases agree with TRBD2. CDR3 length: 15 residues. Germline values: CDR1 SGHTA, CDR2 FQGTGA. The V segment lost 5 bases and the J segment 2 bases; nucleotides outside the gene matches: 4. The CDR3 region has the DNA TGTGCCAGCAGCCTAGCGGGGGCCTACACAGATACGCAGTATTTT. It codes for CASSLAGAYTDTQYF.

Worth noting for this clone: Additional DNA sequences in this sample encode the identical CDR3. This chain connects TRBV18 to TRBJ2-2; TRBD1 matches 8 bases. Germline values: CDR1 KGHSH, CDR2 LQKENI. Germline trimming cut 2 bases from V and 0 bases from J; bases unmatched to any gene: 2. CDR3 length: 16 amino acids. Here the CDR3 DNA reads TGTGCCAGCTCACCATCAGGGGGCCCGAACACCGGGGAGCTGTTTTTT. Residues: CASSPSGGPNTGELFF.